This T cell receptor beta chain is drawn from a study of early T cells in non-severe SARS-CoV-2 infection. The wider study: The chains were unpaired, and the sequenced material was bulk RNA from unsorted whole blood.

Study outcomes and limitations: VDJdb-based annotation leaned toward anti-spike CD8 responses and missed private and CD4 specificities.

Each single cDNA molecule received a unique molecular identifier. In TCRdb, the 5' RACE reads were re-called with MiXCR into one record per CDR3 protein. The sample lists some 96,000 distinct CDR3 sequences; under 15% were seen once. The table lists this clonotype with a few counts. Antigen: not known. The clonotype was recovered from an adult who was a healthcare worker with PCR-confirmed SARS-CoV-2 infection or an uninfected control (not recorded which). Sequences were obtained from whole blood.

Here the CDR3 DNA reads TGCGCCAGCAGCTTCTCTTACACCTCTGGGGCCAACGTCCTGACTTTC. This sequence encodes CASSFSYTSGANVLTF. V gene TRBV5-1 combines with J gene TRBJ2-6; D unresolved. V lost 2 bases to trimming and J lost 0 bases, with 9 bases between them. This CDR3 spans 16 amino acids. In germline, CDR1 is SGHRS, CDR2 YFSETQ.